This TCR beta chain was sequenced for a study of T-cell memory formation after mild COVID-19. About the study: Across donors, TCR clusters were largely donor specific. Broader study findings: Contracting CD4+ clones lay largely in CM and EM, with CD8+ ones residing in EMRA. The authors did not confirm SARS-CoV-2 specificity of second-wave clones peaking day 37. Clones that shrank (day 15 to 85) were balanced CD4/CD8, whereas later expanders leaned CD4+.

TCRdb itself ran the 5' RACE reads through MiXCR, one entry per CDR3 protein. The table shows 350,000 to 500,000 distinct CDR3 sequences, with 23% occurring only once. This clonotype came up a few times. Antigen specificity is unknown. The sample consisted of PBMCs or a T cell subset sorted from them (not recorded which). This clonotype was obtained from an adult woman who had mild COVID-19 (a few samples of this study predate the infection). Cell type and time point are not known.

The chain's CDR3 is CASSLQVGQPQHF. For the CDR3, the DNA is TGTGCCAGCAGTTTACAGGTTGGTCAGCCCCAGCATTTT. This chain links TRBV27 with TRBJ1-5, with D hard to call. V was shortened by 2 bases and J by 6 bases, with 8 bases between the two germline ends. The CDR3 extends over 13 amino acids. Germline-derived CDR1 and CDR2 are MNHEY and SMNVEV (reference sequence).